This T cell receptor beta chain was observed in a study of T-cell memory formation after mild COVID-19. Study results and limitations: Certain responding clones were present in pre-infection memory, suggesting participation of cross-reactive memory. Clones contracting day 15 to 85 were balanced CD4/CD8; later expanders leaned CD4+.

TCRdb ran MiXCR on the 5' RACE reads and lists one entry per CDR3 protein. The sample has 300,000 or so distinct CDR3 sequences, about 16% seen once; the top ten hold roughly 20%. In its sample, this clonotype was seen a few times. Antigen: not known. Germline CDR1 reads DFQATT; CDR2 reads SNEGSKA (reference sequence). This CDR3 spans 13 amino acids. Trimming shortened V by 1 base and J by 5 bases, and 11 bases separated the two germline ends. V and J are TRBV20-1 and TRBJ1-2, with a possible D match to TRBD1 (6 bases). The material sequenced was PBMCs or a T cell subset sorted from them (not recorded which). The clonotype originates from a man between 18 and 35 years old who had mild COVID-19 (a few samples of this study predate the infection). Cell type and time point are not known. CDR3 loop: CSARGSGEYGYTF. The CDR3, as DNA: TGCAGTGCTAGAGGGTCAGGGGAATATGGCTACACCTTC.